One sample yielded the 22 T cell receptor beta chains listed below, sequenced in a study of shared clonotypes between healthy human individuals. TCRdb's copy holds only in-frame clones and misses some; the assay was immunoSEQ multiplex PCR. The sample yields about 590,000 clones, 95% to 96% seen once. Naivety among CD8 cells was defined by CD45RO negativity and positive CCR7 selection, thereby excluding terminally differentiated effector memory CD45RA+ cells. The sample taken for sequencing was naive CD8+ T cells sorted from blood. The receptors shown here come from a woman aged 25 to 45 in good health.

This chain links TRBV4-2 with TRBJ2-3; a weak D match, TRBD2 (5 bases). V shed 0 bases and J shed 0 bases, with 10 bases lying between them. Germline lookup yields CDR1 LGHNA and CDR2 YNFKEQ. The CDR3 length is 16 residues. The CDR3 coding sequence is TGTGCCAGCAGCCAAGAATGGGGAGCTAGCACAGATACGCAGTATTTT. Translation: CASSQEWGASTDTQYF.

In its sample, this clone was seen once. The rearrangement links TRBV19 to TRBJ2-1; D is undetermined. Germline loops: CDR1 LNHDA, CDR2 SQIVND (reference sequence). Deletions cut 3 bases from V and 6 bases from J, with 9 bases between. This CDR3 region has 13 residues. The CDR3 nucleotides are TGTGCCAGTAGTATCTTGGCCACCAATGAGCAGTTCTTC. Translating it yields CASSILATNEQFF.

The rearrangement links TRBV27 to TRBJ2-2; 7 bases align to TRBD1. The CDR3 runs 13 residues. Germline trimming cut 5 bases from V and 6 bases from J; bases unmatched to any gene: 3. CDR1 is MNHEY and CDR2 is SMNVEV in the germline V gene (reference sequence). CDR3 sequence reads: CASSATGSGELFF. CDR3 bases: TGTGCCAGCAGTGCGACAGGGTCCGGGGAGCTGTTTTTT.

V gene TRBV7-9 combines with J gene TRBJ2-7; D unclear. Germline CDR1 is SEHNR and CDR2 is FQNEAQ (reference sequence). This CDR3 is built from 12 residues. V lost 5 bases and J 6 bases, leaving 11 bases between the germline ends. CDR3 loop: CASSLDLFEQYF. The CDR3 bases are TGTGCCAGCAGCCTAGATTTGTTCGAGCAGTACTTC.

The CDR3 sequence: CASSLAVAGTDTQYF. The DNA for the CDR3 is TGTGCCAGCAGCTTGGCCGTTGCAGGGACTGATACGCAGTATTTT. The chain joins TRBV5-8 to TRBJ2-3; D possibly corresponds to TRBD2 (6 bases). The germline V gene encodes CDR1 SGHTS and CDR2 YDEGEE. The CDR3 contains 15 residues. The germline V and J ends were trimmed by 0 bases and 6 bases, with 14 bases remaining between them.

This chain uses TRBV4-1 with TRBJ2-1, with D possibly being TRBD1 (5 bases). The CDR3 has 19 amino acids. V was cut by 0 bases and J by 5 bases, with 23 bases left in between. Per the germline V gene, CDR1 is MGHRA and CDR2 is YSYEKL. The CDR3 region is CASSQDGDFESGIDNEQFF. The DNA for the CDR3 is TGCGCCAGCAGCCAAGATGGAGACTTCGAGTCAGGGATAGACAATGAGCAGTTCTTC.

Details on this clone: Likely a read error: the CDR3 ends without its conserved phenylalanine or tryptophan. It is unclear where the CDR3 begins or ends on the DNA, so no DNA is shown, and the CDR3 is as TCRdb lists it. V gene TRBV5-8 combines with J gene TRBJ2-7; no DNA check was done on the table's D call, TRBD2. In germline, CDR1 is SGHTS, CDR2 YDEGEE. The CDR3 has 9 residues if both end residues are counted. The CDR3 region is CASSLSGTL.

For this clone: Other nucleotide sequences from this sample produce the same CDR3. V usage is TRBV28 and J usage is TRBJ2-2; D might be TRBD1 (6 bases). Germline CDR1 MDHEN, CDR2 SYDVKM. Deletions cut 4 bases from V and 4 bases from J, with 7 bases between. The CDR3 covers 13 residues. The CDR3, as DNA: TGTGCCAGCAGTTACAGGGTCACCGGGGAGCTGTTTTTT. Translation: CASSYRVTGELFF.

The CDR3 loop reads CSETGTSGDEQFF. The CDR3 DNA is TGCAGCGAGACCGGGACCTCCGGCGATGAGCAGTTCTTC. V is TRBV29-1 and J is TRBJ2-1; perhaps D is TRBD1 or TRBD2 (5 bases each). Germline values: CDR1 SQVTM, CDR2 ANQGSEA. CDR3 length: 13 residues. V lost 7 bases, J lost 8 bases, and 18 bases lay in between.

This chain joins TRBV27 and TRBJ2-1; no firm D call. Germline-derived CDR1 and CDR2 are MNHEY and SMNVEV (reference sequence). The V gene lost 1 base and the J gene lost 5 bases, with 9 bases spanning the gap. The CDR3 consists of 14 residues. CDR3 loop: CASSLLVTHNEQFF. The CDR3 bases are TGTGCCAGCAGTTTATTGGTGACACACAATGAGCAGTTCTTC.

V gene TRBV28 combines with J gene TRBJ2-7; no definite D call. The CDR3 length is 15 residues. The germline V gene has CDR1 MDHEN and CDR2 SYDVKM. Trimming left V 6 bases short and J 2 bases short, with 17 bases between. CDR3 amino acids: CASRTPARLPYEQYF. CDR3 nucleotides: TGTGCCAGCAGAACCCCGGCTCGTCTACCCTACGAGCAGTACTTC.

CDR3 loop: CASTITGGNQPQHF. The CDR3 DNA reads TGTGCCAGCACCATTACAGGGGGCAATCAGCCCCAGCATTTT. The genes are TRBV28 and TRBJ1-5, with 7 bases lining up with TRBD1. CDR1 and CDR2 from the germline V gene are MDHEN and SYDVKM. J gave up 2 bases and V 7 bases, and 5 bases lay outside the gene matches. CDR3 length: 14 residues.

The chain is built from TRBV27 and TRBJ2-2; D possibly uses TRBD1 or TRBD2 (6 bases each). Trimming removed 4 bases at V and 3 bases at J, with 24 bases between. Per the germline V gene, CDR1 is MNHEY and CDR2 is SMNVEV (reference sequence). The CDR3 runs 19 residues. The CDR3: CASSSLEGIVQGYTGELFF. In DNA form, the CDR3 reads TGTGCCAGCAGTTCTTTGGAGGGGATAGTACAGGGCTACACCGGGGAGCTGTTTTTT.

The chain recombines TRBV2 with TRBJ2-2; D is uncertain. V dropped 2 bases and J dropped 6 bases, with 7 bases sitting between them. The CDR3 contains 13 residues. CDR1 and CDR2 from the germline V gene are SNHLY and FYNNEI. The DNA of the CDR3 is TGTGCCAGCAGTGAAAGGGTGCCCGGGGAGCTGTTTTTT. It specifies CASSERVPGELFF.

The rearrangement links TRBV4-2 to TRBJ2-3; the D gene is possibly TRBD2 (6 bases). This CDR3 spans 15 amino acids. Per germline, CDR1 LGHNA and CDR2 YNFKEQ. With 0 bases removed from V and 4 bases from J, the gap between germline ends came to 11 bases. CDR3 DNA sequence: TGTGCCAGCAGCCAAGATGGGATAGCGGCAGATACGCAGTATTTT. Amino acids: CASSQDGIAADTQYF.

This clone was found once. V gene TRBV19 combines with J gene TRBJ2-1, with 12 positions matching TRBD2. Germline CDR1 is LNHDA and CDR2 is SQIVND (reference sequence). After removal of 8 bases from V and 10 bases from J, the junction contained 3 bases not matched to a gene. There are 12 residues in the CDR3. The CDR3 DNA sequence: TGTGCCAGTCAACTAGCGGGAGGCGAGCAGTTCTTC. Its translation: CASQLAGGEQFF.

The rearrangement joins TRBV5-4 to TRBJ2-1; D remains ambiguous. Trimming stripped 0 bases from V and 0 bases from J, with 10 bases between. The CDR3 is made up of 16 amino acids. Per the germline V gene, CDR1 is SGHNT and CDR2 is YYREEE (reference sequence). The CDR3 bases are TGTGCCAGCAGCTTGGGACACGCGAGCTCCTACAATGAGCAGTTCTTC. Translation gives CASSLGHASSYNEQFF.

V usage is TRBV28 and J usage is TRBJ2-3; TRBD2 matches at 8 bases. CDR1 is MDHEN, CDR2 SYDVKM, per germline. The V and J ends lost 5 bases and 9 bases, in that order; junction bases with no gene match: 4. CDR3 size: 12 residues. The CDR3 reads CASSPLAGTQYF. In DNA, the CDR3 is TGTGCCAGCAGTCCGTTAGCGGGAACGCAGTATTTT.

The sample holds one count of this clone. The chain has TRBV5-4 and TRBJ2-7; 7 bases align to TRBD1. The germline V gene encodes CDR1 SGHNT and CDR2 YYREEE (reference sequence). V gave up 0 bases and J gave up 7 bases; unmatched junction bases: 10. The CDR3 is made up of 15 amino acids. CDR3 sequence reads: CASSLDRGRNWEQYF. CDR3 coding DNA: TGTGCCAGCAGCTTGGACAGGGGTCGTAATTGGGAGCAGTACTTC.

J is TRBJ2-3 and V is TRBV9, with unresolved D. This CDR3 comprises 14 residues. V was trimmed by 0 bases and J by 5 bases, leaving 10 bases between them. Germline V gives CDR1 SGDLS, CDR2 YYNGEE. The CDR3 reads CASSVVSSEDTQYF. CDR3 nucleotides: TGTGCCAGCAGCGTAGTGTCTAGTGAAGATACGCAGTATTTT.

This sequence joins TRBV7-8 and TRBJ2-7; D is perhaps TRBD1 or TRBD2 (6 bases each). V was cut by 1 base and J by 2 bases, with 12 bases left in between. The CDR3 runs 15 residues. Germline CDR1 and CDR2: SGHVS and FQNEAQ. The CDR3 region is CASSLDPGAAYEQYF. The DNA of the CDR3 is TGTGCCAGCAGCTTAGATCCGGGGGCTGCCTACGAGCAGTACTTC.

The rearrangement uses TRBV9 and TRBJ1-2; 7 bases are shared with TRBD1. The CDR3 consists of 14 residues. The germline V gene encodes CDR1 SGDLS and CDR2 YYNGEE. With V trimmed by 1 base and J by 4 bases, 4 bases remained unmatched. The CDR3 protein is CASSVQQGGYGYTF. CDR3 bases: TGTGCCAGCAGCGTACAGCAGGGGGGCTATGGCTACACCTTC.